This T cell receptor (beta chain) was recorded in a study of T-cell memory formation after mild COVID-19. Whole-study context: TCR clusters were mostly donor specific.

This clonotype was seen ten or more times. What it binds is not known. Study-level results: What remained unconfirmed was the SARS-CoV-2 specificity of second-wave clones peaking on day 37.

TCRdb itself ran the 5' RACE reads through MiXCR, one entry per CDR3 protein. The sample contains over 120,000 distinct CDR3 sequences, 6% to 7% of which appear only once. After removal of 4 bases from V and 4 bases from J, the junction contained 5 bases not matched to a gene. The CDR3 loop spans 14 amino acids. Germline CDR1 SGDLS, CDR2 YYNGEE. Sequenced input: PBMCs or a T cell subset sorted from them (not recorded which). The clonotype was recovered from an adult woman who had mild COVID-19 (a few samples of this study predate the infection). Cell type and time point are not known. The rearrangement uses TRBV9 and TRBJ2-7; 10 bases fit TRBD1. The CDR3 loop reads CASSLGQGVYEQYF. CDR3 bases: TGTGCCAGCAGCCTAGGACAGGGGGTTTACGAGCAGTACTTC.